The 31 T cell receptor beta chains reported below all come from one sample, sequenced in a study of cytomegalovirus exposure and HLA in healthy donors (dated by TCRdb to the late 2010s). The library relied on the immunoSEQ multiplex PCR assay. A mixture of 60 forward primers for TCR Vbeta segments and 13 reverse primers for TCR Jbeta segments was used in the multiplex PCR. TCRdb re-hosts the immuneACCESS table, in-frame sequences only. Its copies lack some clones; in the studies checked, an unresolved V gene accounts for under half of them, and the cause for the rest is not known. In this sample the table shows some 80,000 clones, under 80% of which occur a single time. The top ten hold roughly an eighth of the sample. The sequenced material came from PBMCs. The source of these receptors is a human donor in good health.

This chain links TRBV19 with TRBJ2-5, with D unclear. Trimming cost V 5 bases and J 6 bases, with 7 bases left between them. The germline CDR1 and CDR2 sequences are LNHDA and SQIVND (reference sequence). The CDR3 runs 11 residues. CDR3 region: CASSSYQTQYF. CDR3 in DNA: TGTGCCAGTAGTTCCTACCAGACCCAGTACTTC.

The chain recombines TRBV4-3 with TRBJ1-4, with D perhaps TRBD1 (6 bases). The CDR3 extends over 16 amino acids. Germline CDR1 and CDR2: LGHNA and YSLEER. The V gene lost 0 bases and the J gene lost 7 bases, with 15 bases spanning the gap. The CDR3 loop is CASSQDGQGPGEKLFF. In DNA form, the CDR3 reads TGCGCCAGCAGCCAAGATGGCCAGGGGCCAGGTGAAAAACTGTTTTTT.

CDR3 sequence: CASSYDRNQPQHF. The CDR3 DNA reads as TGTGCCAGCAGTTATGACAGAAATCAGCCCCAGCATTTT. The rearrangement joins TRBV6-5 to TRBJ1-5; perhaps TRBD1 as D (5 bases). This CDR3 has 13 residues. Per germline, CDR1 MNHEY and CDR2 SVGAGI. The ends were cut back, 3 bases at V and 4 bases at J, with 7 bases in the middle.

The CDR3 DNA reads as TGTGCCAGCAGCTTAAACGGACTAGCGGGGGGATACGAGCAGTACTTC. It specifies CASSLNGLAGGYEQYF. The chain is built from TRBV11-3 and TRBJ2-7, with 14 bases that match TRBD2. The CDR3 loop spans 16 amino acids. V gave up 2 bases and J gave up 4 bases; unmatched junction bases: 4. Per the germline V gene, CDR1 is SGHNT and CDR2 is YENEEA. The variable domain in full, completed from reference TRBV11-3 and TRBJ2-7, reads EAGVVQSPRYKIIEKKQPVAFWCNPISGHNTLYWYLQNLGQGPELLIRYENEEAVDDSQLPKDRFSAERLKGVDSTLKIQPAELGDSAVYLCASSLNGLAGGYEQYFGPGTRLTVT.

The chain joins TRBV12-2 to TRBJ2-1; TRBD2 was called by the table and not checked on the DNA. TRBV12-2 constitutes a pseudogene. The CDR3 loop spans 17 amino acids. As DNA, the CDR3 is TGTGCAAGTCGCTTAGAGACTAGCGGGGGGGCGGTCGATGAGCAGTTCTTC. This gives the protein CASRLETSGGAVDEQFF.

This rearrangement joins TRBV7-9 to TRBJ1-1; TRBD1 might be the D (6 bases). V lost 4 bases, J lost 4 bases, and 13 bases lay in between. The germline V gene encodes CDR1 SEHNR and CDR2 FQNEAQ (reference sequence). There are 14 residues in the CDR3. The CDR3 here is CASSYRTEGTEAFF. Written as DNA, the CDR3 is TGTGCCAGCAGCTACAGGACAGAGGGCACTGAAGCTTTCTTT.

The rearrangement links TRBV15 to TRBJ1-5; weak D call: TRBD1 (5 bases). With 1 base removed from V and 2 bases from J, the gap between germline ends came to 12 bases. CDR3 length equals 16 residues. Per germline, CDR1 LNHNV and CDR2 YYDKDF (reference sequence). The CDR3 sequence is CATSRGQRGGNQPQHF. The CDR3 bases are TGTGCCACCAGCAGAGGGCAAAGGGGTGGCAATCAGCCCCAGCATTTT.

The CDR3 DNA reads TGTGCCAGCAGTTCTACCGGGACTAGTAATCGGTACAATGAGCAGTTCTTC. Encoded protein: CASSSTGTSNRYNEQFF. The chain joins TRBV7-9 to TRBJ2-1; 8 positions match TRBD2. Germline trimming cut 6 bases from V and 4 bases from J; bases unmatched to any gene: 14. Germline loops: CDR1 SEHNR, CDR2 FQNEAQ (reference sequence). This CDR3 contains 17 residues. The complete variable domain, with remaining parts taken from reference TRBV7-9 and TRBJ2-1, reads DTGVSQNPRHKITKRGQNVTFRCDPISEHNRLYWYRQTLGQGPEFLTYFQNEAQLEKSRLLSDRFSAERPKGSFSTLEIQRTEQGDSAMYLCASSSTGTSNRYNEQFFGPGTRLTVL.

The genes are TRBV11-2 and TRBJ1-4; 7 bases match TRBD1. CDR3 size: 15 residues. J was trimmed by 3 bases and V by 2 bases; bases with no gene match: 3. Germline CDR1 and CDR2: SGHAT and FQNNGV. As DNA, the CDR3 is TGTGCCAGCAGCTTATCAGGGGGGCCTAATGAAAAACTGTTTTTT. It yields the protein CASSLSGGPNEKLFF.

The chain employs TRBV5-6 and TRBJ2-1, with TRBD1 matching over 9 bases. V shed 4 bases, J shed 6 bases, and the junction held 8 bases outside the gene matches. CDR3 length equals 15 residues. Germline CDR1 reads SGHDT; CDR2 reads YYEEEE. The CDR3, as DNA: TGTGCCAGCAGCCCCGGGACAGGGAGCTGCAATGAGCAGTTCTTC. The encoded protein is CASSPGTGSCNEQFF.

The CDR3 DNA follows: TGTGCCAGCAGTGAAGCGCTGGGACTAGTGGATGAGCAGTTCTTC. As protein: CASSEALGLVDEQFF. This sequence joins TRBV6-1 and TRBJ2-1, with 8 bases matching TRBD2. The CDR3 has 15 amino acids. V lost 0 bases to trimming and J lost 8 bases; unmatched junction nucleotides: 6. CDR1 is MNHNS and CDR2 is SASEGT in the germline V gene.

V and J are TRBV29-1 and TRBJ1-2, with 8 bases aligning to TRBD1. CDR1 and CDR2 from the germline V gene are SQVTM and ANQGSEA. This CDR3 is 14 amino acids long. J lost 2 bases, V lost 4 bases, and 6 bases had no gene match. The CDR3 protein is CSVAQGASNYGYTF. In nucleotides, the CDR3 is TGCAGCGTTGCGCAGGGGGCATCAAACTATGGCTACACCTTC.

This clone was found once. The V and J genes are TRBV10-1 and TRBJ2-5, with D possibly matching TRBD2 (5 bases). The germline gives CDR1 WNHNN, CDR2 SYGVQD (reference sequence). The V end lost 7 bases, the J end lost 5 bases, and 11 bases lay between the germline ends. The CDR3 totals 12 residues. The CDR3 DNA reads as TGCGCCAGCACACCTAGCTTGGAGACCCAGTACTTC. As protein: CASTPSLETQYF.

As for this clone: At one of its ends the junction is not consistent with the germline gene, which may arise from a read error. This chain connects TRBV27 to TRBJ1-5; 9 bases align to TRBD1. Germline CDR1 reads MNHEY; CDR2 reads SMNVEV (reference sequence). The CDR3 runs to 14 residues. The CDR3 bases are TGTGCCAGCAGTGAAGGACAGGGGTGGCAGCCCCAGAATTTT. As protein: CASSEGQGWQPQNF.

This clone was picked up a small number of times. The DNA of the CDR3 is TGTGCCAGCAGCCAATGGGCAGGGAATGAAAAACTGTTTTTT. Amino acids: CASSQWAGNEKLFF. V gene TRBV9 combines with J gene TRBJ1-4; possible D gene TRBD1, 5 bases. This CDR3 comprises 14 residues. Trimming took 4 bases from V and 5 from J, leaving 12 bases between them. The V gene's germline CDR1 is SGDLS and CDR2 YYNGEE.

The V call is TRBV11-2, the J call TRBJ1-4, with TRBD1 as a possible D gene (5 bases). Germline V gene lookup returns CDR1 SGHAT and CDR2 FQNNGV. The CDR3 is 14 residues long. The V and J ends lost 7 bases and 8 bases respectively, with 17 bases between them. In DNA form, the CDR3 reads TGTGCCAGCACCCCCGACAGTGAATACGAAAAACTGTTTTTT. Translating gives CASTPDSEYEKLFF.

The V gene is TRBV5-6, the J gene TRBJ1-1; D call uncertain. CDR1 is SGHDT and CDR2 is YYEEEE in the germline V gene. Trimming pared 3 bases from V and 5 bases from J, leaving 11 bases between. The CDR3 extends over 13 amino acids. CDR3 sequence (DNA): TGTGCCAGCAGCTCATTTAGGGAGACTGAAGCTTTCTTT. The encoded protein is CASSSFRETEAFF.

The rearrangement uses TRBV5-5 and TRBJ2-2; D may be TRBD2 (5 bases). The V and J ends lost 3 bases and 1 base respectively, with 19 bases between them. The CDR3 has 18 residues. Germline V gives CDR1 SGHKS, CDR2 YYEKEE (reference sequence). The CDR3 region is CASSWSPRVGENTGELFF. The CDR3, as DNA: TGTGCCAGCAGCTGGTCCCCGCGGGTCGGGGAGAACACCGGGGAGCTGTTTTTT.

The chain joins TRBV5-4 to TRBJ1-2; D unresolved. Germline values: CDR1 SGHNT, CDR2 YYREEE (reference sequence). Trimming shortened V by 3 bases and J by 6 bases, and 18 bases separated the two germline ends. This CDR3 is built from 15 residues. The CDR3 DNA sequence: TGTGCCAGCAGCTGGCCCCCGGGATCTCTCGATGGCTACACCTTC. Its translation is CASSWPPGSLDGYTF.

This clone was recorded once. The V and J genes are TRBV6-5 and TRBJ1-1, with D hard to call. CDR1 and CDR2 (germline): MNHEY, SVGAGI. V lost 0 bases to trimming and J lost 7 bases, with 9 bases between them. The length of the CDR3 is 13 residues. Here the CDR3 reads CASSYSGGLEAFF. The CDR3 region has the DNA TGTGCCAGCAGTTACTCGGGAGGGCTTGAAGCTTTCTTT.

DNA of the CDR3: TGTGCCAGCAGCGTGGGATGGGGGCCAAACCAAGAGACCCAGTACTTC. This encodes CASSVGWGPNQETQYF. This sequence joins TRBV7-9 and TRBJ2-5, with D possibly matching TRBD1 (6 bases). Per the germline V gene, CDR1 is SEHNR and CDR2 is FQNEAQ (reference sequence). V was shortened by 5 bases and J by 0 bases, with 16 bases between the two germline ends. The CDR3 contains 16 residues.

The chain carries TRBV4-1 and TRBJ2-5, with D perhaps matching TRBD2 (5 bases). V lost 0 bases and J 1 base, leaving 15 bases between the germline ends. Germline V lookup: CDR1 MGHRA, CDR2 YSYEKL. The CDR3 runs to 17 residues. The CDR3 nucleotides are TGCGCCAGCAGCCAAGAAGCCGGGGTCTTATCCCAAGAGACCCAGTACTTC. As protein: CASSQEAGVLSQETQYF.

The CDR3 nucleotides are TGTGCCAGCTCACAGGAATCCGGGACAGAGAAGAACTATGGCTACACCTTC. Translation: CASSQESGTEKNYGYTF. The chain couples TRBV18 to TRBJ1-2, with 7 bases aligning to TRBD1. Trimming at V came to 4 bases and at J to 2 bases, leaving 13 bases not matched to a gene. Germline loops: CDR1 KGHSH, CDR2 LQKENI. The CDR3 runs to 17 residues.

The gene calls are TRBV5-4 and TRBJ1-2, with D possibly being TRBD1 (6 bases). Trimming pared 0 bases from V and 5 bases from J, leaving 11 bases between. Germline V gives CDR1 SGHNT, CDR2 YYREEE (reference sequence). CDR3 length: 14 amino acids. This CDR3 reads CASSLAGGSYGYTF. The CDR3 coding sequence is TGTGCCAGCAGCTTGGCGGGGGGCTCATATGGCTACACCTTC. The full variable domain, with the rest looked up from reference TRBV5-4 and TRBJ1-2, is ETGVTQSPTHLIKTRGQQVTLRCSSQSGHNTVSWYQQALGQGPQFIFQYYREEENGRGNFPPRFSGLQFPNYSSELNVNALELDDSALYLCASSLAGGSYGYTFGSGTRLTVV.

The chain uses TRBV29-1 and TRBJ2-1; the match to TRBD2 covers 12 bases. Germline CDR1 is SQVTM and CDR2 is ANQGSEA. CDR3 length equals 15 residues. J was trimmed by 5 bases and V by 7 bases; bases with no gene match: 9. The CDR3 DNA is TGCAGCGCAAGGAGACTAGCGGGGGTCGACAATGAGCAGTTCTTC. It specifies CSARRLAGVDNEQFF.

The chain employs TRBV1 and TRBJ2-6; TRBD2 is the table's D call, not checked against the DNA. TRBV1 represents a pseudogene. This CDR3 is built from 19 residues. The CDR3 loop reads CTSSPVEAVVNSGANVLTF. In nucleotides, the CDR3 is TGCACCAGCAGCCCAGTTGAGGCAGTTGTCAACTCTGGGGCCAACGTCCTGACTTTC.

The chain combines TRBV7-2 with TRBJ2-5, with TRBD2 matching 10 bases. CDR3 size: 16 residues. V was pared by 3 bases and J by 4 bases, with 8 bases of the junction left unmatched. Germline values: CDR1 SGHTA, CDR2 FQGNSA. CDR3 DNA sequence: TGTGCCAGCAGCTTCGGAGCGGGGGGGCCTTTAGAGACCCAGTACTTC. Its protein is CASSFGAGGPLETQYF. Variable domain in full (rest from reference TRBV7-2 and TRBJ2-5): GAGVSQSPSNKVTEKGKDVELRCDPISGHTALYWYRQSLGQGLEFLIYFQGNSAPDKSGLPSDRFSAERTGGSVSTLTIQRTQQEDSAVYLCASSFGAGGPLETQYFGPGTRLLVL.

The gene calls are TRBV7-9 and TRBJ2-5; 8 bases are a match to TRBD2. The trim removed 5 bases at V and 5 bases at J, leaving 4 bases unmatched. This CDR3 has 13 residues. The germline V gene has CDR1 SEHNR and CDR2 FQNEAQ (reference sequence). Here the CDR3 DNA reads TGTGCCAGCAGCGATCGGGGGGGGGAGACCCAGTACTTC. Translation gives CASSDRGGETQYF.

The rearrangement joins TRBV15 to TRBJ2-2; no firm D call. The CDR3 is made up of 15 amino acids. The V end was cut by 3 bases, the J end by 2 bases, with 10 bases between. Per germline, CDR1 LNHNV and CDR2 YYDKDF (reference sequence). CDR3 protein: CATSSRGGNTGELFF. The CDR3 DNA is TGTGCCACCAGCAGTAGAGGTGGCAACACCGGGGAGCTGTTTTTT.

This clone was recorded many times. Relative to the germline gene, one junction end is altered; a read error may explain this. This chain links TRBV18 with TRBJ1-4, with 11 positions matching TRBD1. This CDR3 region has 14 residues. Germline CDR1 and CDR2: KGHSH and LQKENI. CDR3: CASSPPDGTGGRRF. The CDR3, as DNA: TGTGCCAGCTCACCACCCGACGGGACAGGGGGAAGGCGGTTT.

The rearrangement uses TRBV6-5 and TRBJ2-7, with a tentative D call TRBD1 (6 bases). The CDR3 covers 14 residues. CDR1 and CDR2 (germline): MNHEY, SVGAGI. V lost 5 bases and J 2 bases, leaving 13 bases between the germline ends. CDR3 bases: TGTGCCAGCAGTCGCTATCAGGGGCCCTACGAGCAGTACTTC. It codes for CASSRYQGPYEQYF.